This entry lists 27 T cell receptor beta chains sequenced from one sample in a study of shared clonotypes between healthy human individuals. TCRdb keeps only in-frame clones here, not all; method: immunoSEQ multiplex PCR. The data show around 600,000 clones, with 97% seen just once and less than 0.065% held by the top ten. Source material: naive CD4+ T cells sorted from blood. Documented subset: CD45RA+ positively selected. Receptors originate from a woman aged 30 to 39 in good health.

This clone has a single count. This chain uses TRBV5-1 with TRBJ2-1, with 13 positions matching TRBD2. J lost 7 bases, V lost 4 bases, and 8 bases had no gene match. The germline gives CDR1 SGHRS, CDR2 YFSETQ. The CDR3 consists of 16 residues. The CDR3 coding sequence is TGCGCCAGCAGCACCGGGACTAGCGGGACCTTAAATGAGCAGTTCTTC. Encoded protein: CASSTGTSGTLNEQFF. The full variable domain, with the rest looked up from reference TRBV5-1 and TRBJ2-1, is KAGVTQTPRYLIKTRGQQVTLSCSPISGHRSVSWYQQTPGQGLQFLFEYFSETQRNKGNFPGRFSGRQFSNSRSEMNVSTLELGDSALYLCASSTGTSGTLNEQFFGPGTRLTVL.

About this clone itself: One end of the junction varies from germline; a read error may be responsible. The chain joins TRBV15 to TRBJ1-5, with D possibly matching TRBD1 (6 bases). The CDR3 contains 15 residues. Per the germline V gene, CDR1 is LNHNV and CDR2 is YYDKDF (reference sequence). The CDR3 sequence is CATSRERTDNQPQHF. CDR3 in DNA: TGTGCCACCAGCAGAGAAAGGACAGACAATCAACCCCAGCATTTT.

The genes are TRBV4-2 and TRBJ1-2; D is unresolved. CDR1 is LGHNA and CDR2 is YNFKEQ in the germline V gene. The V end lost 0 bases, the J end lost 6 bases, and 14 bases lay between the germline ends. The CDR3 runs 15 residues. This chain's CDR3 is CASSQDERVTDGYTF. DNA of the CDR3: TGTGCCAGCAGCCAAGACGAACGGGTTACGGATGGCTACACCTTC.

The chain combines TRBV25-1 with TRBJ2-3, with D perhaps assigned TRBD1 or TRBD2 (6 bases each). Per the germline V gene, CDR1 is MGHDK and CDR2 is SYGVNS. V lost 6 bases and J lost 4, with 14 bases in between. CDR3 size: 14 residues. Here the CDR3 reads CASRREGGPDTQYF. The DNA of the CDR3 is TGTGCCAGCAGACGGGAAGGGGGGCCAGATACGCAGTATTTT.

The chain has TRBV5-1 and TRBJ2-1; 7 bases are a match to TRBD2. Germline V gives CDR1 SGHRS, CDR2 YFSETQ. The junction had 5 bases not matched to a gene; V was cut back by 7 bases and J by 4 bases. The CDR3 contains 13 residues. CDR3 sequence reads: CASGRGGYNEQFF. CDR3 DNA sequence: TGCGCCAGCGGGAGGGGAGGATACAATGAGCAGTTCTTC. The complete variable domain, with remaining parts taken from reference TRBV5-1 and TRBJ2-1, reads KAGVTQTPRYLIKTRGQQVTLSCSPISGHRSVSWYQQTPGQGLQFLFEYFSETQRNKGNFPGRFSGRQFSNSRSEMNVSTLELGDSALYLCASGRGGYNEQFFGPGTRLTVL.

The chain couples TRBV28 to TRBJ2-7, with TRBD2 matching over 9 bases. V dropped 5 bases and J dropped 6; count of bases not matched to a gene: 8. Germline CDR1 and CDR2: MDHEN and SYDVKM. CDR3 size: 14 residues. The CDR3 loop reads CASSPGLAGSEQYF. DNA of the CDR3: TGTGCCAGCAGTCCCGGCCTAGCGGGAAGCGAGCAGTACTTC. Together with reference TRBV28 and TRBJ2-7, the CDR3 gives the full variable domain: DVKVTQSSRYLVKRTGEKVFLECVQDMDHENMFWYRQDPGLGLRLIYFSYDVKMKEKGDIPEGYSVSREKKERFSLILESASTNQTSMYLCASSPGLAGSEQYFGPGTRLTVT.

As to this clone: Additional DNA sequences in this sample encode the identical CDR3. This chain links TRBV4-1 with TRBJ1-5; perhaps TRBD1 as D (6 bases). V was pared by 0 bases and J by 0 bases, with 12 bases between. Germline assignment: CDR1 MGHRA and CDR2 YSYEKL. The CDR3 runs 17 residues. The CDR3 spells CASSQEPQGNSNQPQHF. DNA of the CDR3: TGCGCCAGCAGCCAAGAACCCCAGGGGAATAGCAATCAGCCCCAGCATTTT.

J is TRBJ2-2 and V is TRBV18; 9 bases fit TRBD2. The CDR3 totals 16 residues. The germline V gene has CDR1 KGHSH and CDR2 LQKENI. Trimming took 3 bases from V and 2 from J; bases not matched to a gene: 4. This CDR3 reads CASSPGTSRNTGELFF. The CDR3 DNA follows: TGTGCCAGCTCACCCGGGACTAGCAGAAACACCGGGGAGCTGTTTTTT.

CDR3 protein: CASSLGRTGYSGNTIYF. The CDR3 coding sequence is TGTGCCAGCAGCTTAGGACGGACAGGCTACTCTGGAAACACCATATATTTT. This sequence joins TRBV11-2 and TRBJ1-3; 7 nucleotides line up with TRBD1. CDR3 size: 17 residues. Germline trimming cut 1 base from V and 0 bases from J; bases unmatched to any gene: 6. Germline CDR1 is SGHAT and CDR2 is FQNNGV.

V gene TRBV5-1 combines with J gene TRBJ2-5; D unresolved. Trimming shortened V by 4 bases and J by 1 base, and 5 bases separated the two germline ends. The germline V gene has CDR1 SGHRS and CDR2 YFSETQ. This CDR3 has 12 amino acids. The CDR3 DNA is TGCGCCAGCAGCGAATCCCAAGAGACCCAGTACTTC. Its protein product is CASSESQETQYF.

The chain recombines TRBV28 with TRBJ1-1; a possible D gene is TRBD1 (6 bases). Germline V gives CDR1 MDHEN, CDR2 SYDVKM. With 7 bases removed from V and 0 bases from J, the gap between germline ends came to 12 bases. The CDR3 is 14 amino acids. In nucleotides, the CDR3 is TGTGCCAGCAAACCCGGACAGATGAACACTGAAGCTTTCTTT. Residues: CASKPGQMNTEAFF.

This sequence joins TRBV28 and TRBJ2-7, with 8 bases fitting TRBD1. The CDR3 is made up of 16 amino acids. Germline lookup yields CDR1 MDHEN and CDR2 SYDVKM. The V gene end was trimmed by 4 bases and the J gene end by 2 bases; junction bases not matched to a gene: 10. Here the CDR3 DNA reads TGTGCCAGCAGTTCCCCCCGGGACAGGACCCCCTACGAGCAGTACTTC. It encodes CASSSPRDRTPYEQYF.

V gene TRBV19 combines with J gene TRBJ2-7; D gene ambiguous. Trimming cost V 3 bases and J 2 bases, with 8 bases left between them. Germline V gene data show CDR1 as LNHDA and CDR2 as SQIVND (reference sequence). CDR3 length equals 13 residues. The CDR3 DNA sequence: TGTGCCAGTAGTATGGTCGGAACCTACGAGCAGTACTTC. Its protein product is CASSMVGTYEQYF.

The V and J genes are TRBV4-1 and TRBJ2-7; possibly TRBD1 or TRBD2 for D (5 bases each). The V and J ends lost 2 bases and 1 base respectively, with 15 bases between them. This CDR3 contains 16 residues. Per the germline V gene, CDR1 is MGHRA and CDR2 is YSYEKL. CDR3 in amino acids: CASSQLGTAVSYEQYF. DNA of the CDR3: TGCGCCAGCAGCCAACTAGGGACCGCCGTTTCCTACGAGCAGTACTTC.

The V call is TRBV10-3, the J call TRBJ2-7, with 9 bases fitting TRBD2. This CDR3 is built from 14 residues. V shed 10 bases and J 6 bases; nucleotides not matched to a gene: 13. CDR1 ENHRY and CDR2 SYGVKD come from the germline V gene. In DNA form, the CDR3 reads TGTGCCACGTTGAGGGTAGCGGGAGCGGGCGAGCAGTACTTC. This codes for CATLRVAGAGEQYF.

This clone was detected only once. The V gene is TRBV6-1, the J gene TRBJ2-5; D gene uncertain. The V gene lost 3 bases and the J gene lost 2 bases, with 13 bases spanning the gap. Germline CDR1 reads MNHNS; CDR2 reads SASEGT. CDR3 size: 15 residues. The CDR3 sequence is CASSDIGQAQETQYF. As DNA, the CDR3 is TGTGCCAGCAGTGACATTGGGCAGGCGCAAGAGACCCAGTACTTC.

The V and J genes are TRBV6-6 and TRBJ2-7; D possibly corresponds to TRBD2 (5 bases). Germline V CDR1 and CDR2: MNHNY, SVGAGI (reference sequence). The CDR3 is 14 amino acids. V shed 6 bases and J shed 5 bases, with 17 bases lying between them. In DNA form, the CDR3 reads TGTGCCAGCAGCCCCCCGCGGTCCGGGAACGAGCAGTACTTC. The encoded protein is CASSPPRSGNEQYF.

This clone was detected once. The chain uses TRBV5-1 and TRBJ1-4, with D hard to call. V lost 0 bases to trimming and J lost 8 bases, with 11 bases between them. This CDR3 is 14 amino acids long. CDR1 is SGHRS, CDR2 YFSETQ, per germline. The CDR3 nucleotides are TGCGCCAGCAGCTTGGAGGACGAACGGGAAAAACTGTTTTTT. It specifies CASSLEDEREKLFF.

The chain carries TRBV7-9 and TRBJ2-7; D may be TRBD1 or TRBD2 (5 bases each). In germline, CDR1 is SEHNR, CDR2 FQNEAQ (reference sequence). The CDR3 spans 16 residues. V was clipped by 5 bases and J by 5 bases, with 22 bases between them. The CDR3 loop is CASSPPFRGPSHEQYF. The CDR3 region has the DNA TGTGCCAGCAGCCCACCCTTTCGGGGACCCAGTCACGAGCAGTACTTC.

The chain has TRBV11-2 and TRBJ2-4; D is undetermined. This CDR3 has 12 residues. In germline, CDR1 is SGHAT, CDR2 FQNNGV. The V gene lost 2 bases and the J gene lost 7 bases, with 6 bases spanning the gap. This chain's CDR3 is CASSLNFNIQYF. CDR3 DNA: TGTGCCAGCAGCTTAAACTTCAACATTCAGTACTTC.

The chain employs TRBV27 and TRBJ1-5; D is unclear. From germline, CDR1 is MNHEY and CDR2 SMNVEV (reference sequence). The V end lost 4 bases, the J end lost 0 bases, and 4 bases lay between the germline ends. The CDR3 sequence is 13 residues long. Here the CDR3 reads CASSYDSNQPQHF. The CDR3 DNA sequence: TGTGCCAGCAGTTATGATAGCAATCAGCCCCAGCATTTT.

The CDR3, as DNA: TGTGCCAGCAGTGATCGGAGGGGAGGCACAGATACGCAGTATTTT. As protein: CASSDRRGGTDTQYF. The chain joins TRBV6-4 to TRBJ2-3; D possibly corresponds to TRBD2 (6 bases). CDR3 length equals 15 residues. V gave up 3 bases and J gave up 1 base, with 11 bases separating them. Germline V CDR1 and CDR2: MRHNA, SNTAGT.

V gene TRBV7-2 combines with J gene TRBJ2-1; D is perhaps TRBD1 (5 bases). Germline CDR1 SGHTA, CDR2 FQGNSA. The CDR3 is 16 amino acids. V was cut by 0 bases and J by 7 bases, with 16 bases left in between. The CDR3 loop is CASSLAGRDRRNEQFF. The CDR3 DNA reads as TGTGCCAGCAGCTTAGCGGGCAGGGATCGGAGAAATGAGCAGTTCTTC.

The chain has TRBV27 and TRBJ1-6; D might be TRBD1 (6 bases). The CDR3 consists of 14 residues. CDR1 is MNHEY and CDR2 is SMNVEV in the germline V gene (reference sequence). The V gene lost 7 bases and the J gene lost 10 bases, with 17 bases spanning the gap. For the CDR3, the DNA is TGTGCCAGCAAGGCTCCGGGGGGCAGATCACCCCTCCACTTT. Residues: CASKAPGGRSPLHF.

The rearrangement joins TRBV25-1 to TRBJ1-2, with D possibly TRBD1 on 6 matching bases. Germline loops: CDR1 MGHDK, CDR2 SYGVNS. V gave up 4 bases and J gave up 4 bases, with 10 bases separating them. The CDR3 contains 13 residues. The CDR3 nucleotides are TGTGCCAGCAGTGCCCAGGGGTCCTATGGCTACACCTTC. It yields the protein CASSAQGSYGYTF.

This clone has a single count. The chain is built from TRBV9 and TRBJ2-1, with D possibly matching TRBD2 (5 bases). V gave up 4 bases and J gave up 7 bases, with 24 bases separating them. This CDR3 is built from 17 residues. Germline-derived CDR1 and CDR2 are SGDLS and YYNGEE. CDR3 in DNA: TGTGCCAGCAGCCCAGGATTGGGAGCTATGGGATCGAATGAGCAGTTCTTC. This codes for CASSPGLGAMGSNEQFF.

The CDR3, as DNA: TGTGCCAGCTCACTGATGTCTAGCGGGAGCTCCTACAATGAGCAGTTCTTC. It codes for CASSLMSSGSSYNEQFF. V gene TRBV18 combines with J gene TRBJ2-1; TRBD2 aligns across 10 bases. The ends lost 4 bases at V and 0 bases at J; junction bases unmatched: 6. Looked up from germline, CDR1 is KGHSH and CDR2 is LQKENI. The CDR3 consists of 17 residues.